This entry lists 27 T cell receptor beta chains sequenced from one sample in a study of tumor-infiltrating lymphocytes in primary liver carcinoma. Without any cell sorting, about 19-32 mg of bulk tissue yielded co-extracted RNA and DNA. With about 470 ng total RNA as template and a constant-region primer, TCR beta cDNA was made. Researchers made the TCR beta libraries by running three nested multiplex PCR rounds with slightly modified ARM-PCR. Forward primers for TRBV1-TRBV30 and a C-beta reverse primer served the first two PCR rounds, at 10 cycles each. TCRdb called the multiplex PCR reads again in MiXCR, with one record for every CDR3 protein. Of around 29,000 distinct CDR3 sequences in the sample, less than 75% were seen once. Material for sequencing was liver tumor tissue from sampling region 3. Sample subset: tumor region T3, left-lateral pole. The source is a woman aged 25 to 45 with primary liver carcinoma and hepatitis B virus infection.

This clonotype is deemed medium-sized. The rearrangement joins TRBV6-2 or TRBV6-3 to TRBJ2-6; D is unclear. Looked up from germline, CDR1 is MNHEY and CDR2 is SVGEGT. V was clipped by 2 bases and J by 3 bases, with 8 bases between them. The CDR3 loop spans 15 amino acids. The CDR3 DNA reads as TGTGCCAGCAGTTACGGTGGGCTTGGGGCCAACGTCCTGACTTTC. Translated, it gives CASSYGGLGANVLTF.

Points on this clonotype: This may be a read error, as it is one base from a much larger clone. As DNA, the CDR3 is TGTACCAGCAGCCGTTTAGCGGGAGACTACGAGCAGTACTTC. This encodes CTSSRLAGDYEQYF. The chain couples TRBV3-1 to TRBJ2-7, with 9 positions matching TRBD2. The germline V gene encodes CDR1 LGHDT and CDR2 YNNKEL (reference sequence). This CDR3 is 14 amino acids long.

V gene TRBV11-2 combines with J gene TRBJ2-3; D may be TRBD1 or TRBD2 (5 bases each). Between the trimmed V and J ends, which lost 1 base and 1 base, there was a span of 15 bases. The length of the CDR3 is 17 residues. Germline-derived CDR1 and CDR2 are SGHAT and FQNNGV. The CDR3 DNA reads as TGTGCCAGCAGCTTAGGGATTCAAAGGGGAGGCACAGATACGCAGTATTTT. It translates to CASSLGIQRGGTDTQYF.

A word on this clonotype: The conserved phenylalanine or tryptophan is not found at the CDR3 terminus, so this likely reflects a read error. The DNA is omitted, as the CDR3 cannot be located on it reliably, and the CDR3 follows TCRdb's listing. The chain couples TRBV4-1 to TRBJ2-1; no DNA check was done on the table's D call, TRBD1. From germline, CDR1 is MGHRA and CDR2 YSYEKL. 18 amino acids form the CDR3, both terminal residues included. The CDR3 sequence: CASSQEWVPQCSYNEQSL.

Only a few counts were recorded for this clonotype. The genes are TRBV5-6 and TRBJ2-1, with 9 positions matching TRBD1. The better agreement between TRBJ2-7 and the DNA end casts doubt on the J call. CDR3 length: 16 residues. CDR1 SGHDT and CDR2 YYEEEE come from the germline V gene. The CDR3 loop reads CASSLTGQGSYNEQYF. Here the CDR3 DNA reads TGTGCCAGCAGCTTGACGGGACAGGGTTCCTACAATGAGCAGTACTTC.

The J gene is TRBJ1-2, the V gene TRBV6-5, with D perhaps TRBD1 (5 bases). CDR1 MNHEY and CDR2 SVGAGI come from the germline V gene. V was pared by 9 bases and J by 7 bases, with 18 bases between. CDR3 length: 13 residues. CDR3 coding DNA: TGTGCCAGTACTACCAGGGAGAATCGTGGCTACACCTTC. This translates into CASTTRENRGYTF.

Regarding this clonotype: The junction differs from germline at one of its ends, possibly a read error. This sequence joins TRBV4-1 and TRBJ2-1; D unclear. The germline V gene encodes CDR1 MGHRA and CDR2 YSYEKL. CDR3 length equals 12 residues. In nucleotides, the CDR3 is TGCGCCAGCAGCCAAGTGAAGAAAGAGCAGTTATTC. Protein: CASSQVKKEQLF.

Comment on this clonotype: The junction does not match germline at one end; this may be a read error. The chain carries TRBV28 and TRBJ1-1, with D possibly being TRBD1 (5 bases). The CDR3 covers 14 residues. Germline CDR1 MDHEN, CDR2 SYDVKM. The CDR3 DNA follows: TGTGCCAGCAGAGTCTCAGGGCCCGGAACTGAAACTTTCTTT. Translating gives CASRVSGPGTETFF. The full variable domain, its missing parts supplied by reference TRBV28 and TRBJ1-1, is DVKVTQSSRYLVKRTGEKVFLECVQDMDHENMFWYRQDPGLGLRLIYFSYDVKMKEKGDIPEGYSVSREKKERFSLILESASTNQTSMYLCASRVSGPGTETFFGQGTRLTVV.

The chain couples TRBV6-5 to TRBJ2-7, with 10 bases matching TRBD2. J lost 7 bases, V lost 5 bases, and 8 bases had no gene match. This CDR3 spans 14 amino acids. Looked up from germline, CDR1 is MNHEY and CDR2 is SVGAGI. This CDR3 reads CASSKAGGPYEQYF. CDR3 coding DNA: TGTGCCAGCAGTAAAGCGGGAGGGCCATATGAGCAGTACTTC.

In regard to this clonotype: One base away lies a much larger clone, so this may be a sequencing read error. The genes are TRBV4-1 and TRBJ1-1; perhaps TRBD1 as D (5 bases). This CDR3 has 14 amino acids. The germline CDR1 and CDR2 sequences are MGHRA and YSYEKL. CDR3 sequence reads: CASSQGPLGTESFF. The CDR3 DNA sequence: TGCGCCAGCAGCCAAGGGCCACTGGGGACTGAATCTTTCTTT.

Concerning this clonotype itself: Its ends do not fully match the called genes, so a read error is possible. The CDR3 reads CASSTSLAAEYNEHFF. CDR3 nucleotide sequence: TGTGCCAGCAGCACCTCTCTAGCGGCAGAATACAATGAGCACTTCTTC. The rearrangement joins TRBV11-2 to TRBJ2-1; 7 nucleotides line up with TRBD2. CDR3 size: 16 residues. Germline CDR1 is SGHAT and CDR2 is FQNNGV. Together with reference TRBV11-2 and TRBJ2-1, the CDR3 gives the full variable domain: EAGVAQSPRYKIIEKRQSVAFWCNPISGHATLYWYQQILGQGPKLLIQFQNNGVVDDSQLPKDRFSAERLKGVDSTLKIQPAKLEDSAVYLCASSTSLAAEYNEHFFGPGTRLTVL.

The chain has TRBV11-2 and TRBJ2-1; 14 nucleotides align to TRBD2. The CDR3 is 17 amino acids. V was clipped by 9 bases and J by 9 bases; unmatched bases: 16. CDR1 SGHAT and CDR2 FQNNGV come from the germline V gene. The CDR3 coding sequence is TGTGCCAGATGCAGGAGACTAGCGGGAGGGCCGGGTGGTGAGCAGTTCTTC. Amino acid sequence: CARCRRLAGGPGGEQFF.

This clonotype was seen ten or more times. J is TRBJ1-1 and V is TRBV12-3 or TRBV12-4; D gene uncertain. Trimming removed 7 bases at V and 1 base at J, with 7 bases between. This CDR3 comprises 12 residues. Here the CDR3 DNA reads TGTGCCAGCACCAGACGGAACACTGAAGCTTTCTTT. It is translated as CASTRRNTEAFF.

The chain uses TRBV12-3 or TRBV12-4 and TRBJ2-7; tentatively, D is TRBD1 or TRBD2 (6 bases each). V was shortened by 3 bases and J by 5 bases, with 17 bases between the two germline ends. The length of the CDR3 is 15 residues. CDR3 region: CASSFRGRGIHEQYF. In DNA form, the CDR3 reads TGTGCCAGCAGTTTTCGGGGGCGGGGTATCCACGAGCAGTACTTC.

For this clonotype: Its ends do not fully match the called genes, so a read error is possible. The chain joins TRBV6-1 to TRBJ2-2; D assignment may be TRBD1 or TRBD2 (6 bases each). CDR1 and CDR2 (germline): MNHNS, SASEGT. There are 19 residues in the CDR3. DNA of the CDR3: TGTGCCAGCAGTGAAACCCTTCCCGGGGGCGCCGCGAACACCAAGGAGCTGCTTTTT. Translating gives CASSETLPGGAANTKELLF.

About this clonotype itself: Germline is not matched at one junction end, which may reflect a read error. CDR3 region: CAGSVDGHHPPTDMQYF. Here the CDR3 DNA reads TGTGCCGGCAGCGTAGACGGACACCATCCACCCACAGATATGCAGTATTTT. This rearrangement joins TRBV5-4 to TRBJ2-3; D perhaps matches TRBD1 (5 bases). The CDR3 is made up of 17 amino acids. CDR1 and CDR2 from the germline V gene are SGHNT and YYREEE (reference sequence).

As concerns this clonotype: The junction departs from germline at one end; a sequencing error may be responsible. CDR3 coding DNA: TGCGCAAGCAGCCAATATCGATGGACAGGGCGGGAGCAGTATTTC. Its translation is CASSQYRWTGREQYF. The chain recombines TRBV4-3 with TRBJ2-7, with D tentatively TRBD1 (8 bases). CDR1 is LGHNA, CDR2 YSLEER, per germline. The length of the CDR3 is 15 residues.

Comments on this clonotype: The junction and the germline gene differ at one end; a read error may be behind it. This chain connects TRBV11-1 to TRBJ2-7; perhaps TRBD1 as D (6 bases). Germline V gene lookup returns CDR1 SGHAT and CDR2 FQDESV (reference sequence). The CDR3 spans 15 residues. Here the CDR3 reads CANSFDGQISYEQYF. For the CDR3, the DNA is TGCGCCAACAGCTTCGACGGACAGATCTCCTACGAGCAGTACTTC.

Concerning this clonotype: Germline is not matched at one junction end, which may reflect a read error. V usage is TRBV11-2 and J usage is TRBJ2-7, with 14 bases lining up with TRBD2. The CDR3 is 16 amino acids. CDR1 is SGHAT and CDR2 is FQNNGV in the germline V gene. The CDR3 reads CDSSLAVGLAGEEQYF. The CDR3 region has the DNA TGTGACAGCAGTTTAGCGGTGGGACTAGCGGGGGAAGAGCAGTACTTC.

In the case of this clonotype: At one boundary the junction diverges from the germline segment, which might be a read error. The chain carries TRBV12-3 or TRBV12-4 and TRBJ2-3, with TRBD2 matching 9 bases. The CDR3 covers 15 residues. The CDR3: CASTPGSASGDTRYF. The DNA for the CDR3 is TGTGCCAGCACCCCTGGGAGTGCTAGCGGGGATACGCGGTATTTT.

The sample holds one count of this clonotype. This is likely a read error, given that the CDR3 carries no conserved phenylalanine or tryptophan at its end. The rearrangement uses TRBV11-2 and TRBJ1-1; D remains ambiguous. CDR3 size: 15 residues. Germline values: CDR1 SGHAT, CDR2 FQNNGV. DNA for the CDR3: TGTGCTAGCAGTGTAGACGTACAGTTTAACACTGAAGCTTTCTAT. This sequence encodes CASSVDVQFNTEAFY.

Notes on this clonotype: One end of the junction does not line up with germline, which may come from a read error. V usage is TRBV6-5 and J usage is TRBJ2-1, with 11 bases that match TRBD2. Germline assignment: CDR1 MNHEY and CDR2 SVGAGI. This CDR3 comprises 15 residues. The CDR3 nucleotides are TGTACCAGCAGTAAAACTAGCGGGAGCTGCAATGAGCAGTTCTTC. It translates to CTSSKTSGSCNEQFF.

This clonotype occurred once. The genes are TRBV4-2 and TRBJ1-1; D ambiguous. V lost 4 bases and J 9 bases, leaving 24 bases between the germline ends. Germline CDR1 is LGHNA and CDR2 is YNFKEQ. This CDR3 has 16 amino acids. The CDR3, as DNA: TGTGCCAGCAGCCCCGTCGAGGTGAGAGGGAACACCAAAGCTTTCTTT. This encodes CASSPVEVRGNTKAFF.

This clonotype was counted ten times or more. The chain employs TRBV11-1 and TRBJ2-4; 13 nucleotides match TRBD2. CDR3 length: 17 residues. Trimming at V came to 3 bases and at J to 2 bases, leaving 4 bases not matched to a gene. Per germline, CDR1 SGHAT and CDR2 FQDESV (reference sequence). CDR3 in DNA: TGTGCCAGCAGCTTTCCCGGGACTAGCGGGACCAAAAACATTCAGTACTTC. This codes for CASSFPGTSGTKNIQYF.

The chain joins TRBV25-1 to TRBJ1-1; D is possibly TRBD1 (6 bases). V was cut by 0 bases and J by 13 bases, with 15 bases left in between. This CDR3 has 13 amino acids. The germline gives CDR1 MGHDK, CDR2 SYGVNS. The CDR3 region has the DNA TGTGCCAGCAGTGAATATGTCGGGGACAAAGGTTTCTTT. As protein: CASSEYVGDKGFF. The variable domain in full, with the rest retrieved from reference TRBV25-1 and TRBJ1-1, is EADIYQTPRYLVIGTGKKITLECSQTMGHDKMYWYQQDPGMELHLIHYSYGVNSTEKGDLSSESTVSRIRTEHFPLTLESARPSHTSQYLCASSEYVGDKGFFGQGTRLTVV.

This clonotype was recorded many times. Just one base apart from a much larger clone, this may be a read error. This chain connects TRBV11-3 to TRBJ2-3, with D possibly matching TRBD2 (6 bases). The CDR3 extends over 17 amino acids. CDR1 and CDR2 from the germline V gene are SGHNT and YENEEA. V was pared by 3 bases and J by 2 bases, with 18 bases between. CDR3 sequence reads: CASSFGLGSGITDTQYF. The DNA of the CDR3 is TGTGCCAGCAGCTTCGGACTCGGTAGCGGCATCACAGATACGCAGTATTTT.

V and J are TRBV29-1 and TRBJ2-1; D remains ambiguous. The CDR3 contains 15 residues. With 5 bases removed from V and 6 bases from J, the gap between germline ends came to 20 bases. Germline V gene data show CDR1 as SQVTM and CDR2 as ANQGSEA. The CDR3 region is CSVLFPPLKFNEQFF. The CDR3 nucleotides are TGCAGCGTTCTCTTCCCTCCGCTGAAGTTCAATGAGCAGTTCTTC.